This T cell receptor (beta chain) stems from a study of vaccination and CD4 T cells after COVID-19. Whole-study context: Four females and six males made up the convalescents, two of whom were Hispanic. The cells in question were stimulated using overlapping spike peptides derived from SARS-CoV-2, HCoV-NL63, HCoV-OC43 and HCoV-229E.

Overall study findings and caveats: The median proportion of reactive clones detected only post-vaccination in convalescent patients was around 86%.

Cultured CD4+ T cell DNA was sequenced using the Oncomine TCR Beta short-read assay. From cultured CD4+ T cells, genomic DNA was extracted. TCRdb analysed the PCR reads with MiXCR anew, one entry per CDR3 protein. The sample lists about 21,000 distinct CDR3 sequences, 48% occurring once. Concerning this clonotype: Its matching antigen is unknown.

The treatment: approximately 10-day PBMC culture with coronavirus spike peptide pools or control peptides (ViraFEST assay). The sequence was collected from a human donor who had recovered from COVID-19. Sequencing was done on a sample of CD4+ T cells from blood, cultured in vitro.

CDR3 in DNA: TGTGCCAGCAGTCTCAGACCGCCCCTCACCTTC. Translating gives CASSLRPPLTF. The rearrangement links TRBV12-3 or TRBV12-4 to TRBJ1-2; D gene ambiguous. V was shortened by 5 bases and J by 13 bases, with 14 bases between the two germline ends. The CDR3 length is 11 residues.